Presented here are 10 T cell receptor beta chains from one specimen sequenced in a study of blood T cells in healthy people across ages. The authors ran a second PCR of about 6 to 11 cycles using a sample-barcoded 5' primer and a J-beta primer mix. MiXCR, applied by TCRdb to the 5' RACE reads, yields one record per CDR3 protein. The profile covers about 1.8 million distinct CDR3 sequences, with approximately 50% appearing a single time and around 2.1% taken by the ten largest. Sequences were obtained from blood. The receptors derive from a woman between 40 and 50 years old in good health.

This sequence joins TRBV6-5 and TRBJ1-2; D gene unclear. Trimming left V 2 bases short and J 0 bases short, with 16 bases between. Germline V gene sequence: CDR1 MNHEY, CDR2 SVGAGI. The CDR3 is made up of 17 amino acids. The CDR3 protein is CASSYARSGVANYGYTF. The CDR3 region has the DNA TGTGCCAGCAGTTACGCGCGCTCTGGCGTAGCTAACTATGGCTACACCTTC.

This clonotype was observed a handful of times. V usage is TRBV29-1 and J usage is TRBJ2-6; D ambiguous. V gave up 1 base and J gave up 12 bases, with 10 bases separating them. This CDR3 has 12 residues. The germline V gene has CDR1 SQVTM and CDR2 ANQGSEA. CDR3 sequence (DNA): TGCAGCGTTGAAGTACTCGGTTCCGTCCTGACTTTC. Translating gives CSVEVLGSVLTF.

V and J are TRBV19 and TRBJ2-1, with 7 nucleotides matching TRBD2. The CDR3 is 14 residues long. CDR1 LNHDA and CDR2 SQIVND come from the germline V gene (reference sequence). With 3 bases clipped from V and 9 bases from J, the junction kept 8 bases outside the gene matches. The CDR3 spells CASSISRGLGEQFF. Written as DNA, the CDR3 is TGTGCCAGTAGTATCTCGCGGGGGTTGGGTGAGCAGTTCTTC.

The chain links TRBV7-9 to TRBJ1-2; possible D gene TRBD1, 6 bases. V lost 8 bases, J lost 1 base, and 17 bases lay in between. The germline gives CDR1 SEHNR, CDR2 FQNEAQ (reference sequence). The CDR3 is made up of 15 amino acids. CDR3 coding DNA: TGTGCCAGCTTCTCCACGGGGGCAGATAACTATGGCTACACCTTC. Residues: CASFSTGADNYGYTF.

The chain couples TRBV20-1 to TRBJ2-1; TRBD2 matches at 13 bases. Gene TRBJ2-7 matches the end of the DNA better, so the J call may be wrong. Per germline, CDR1 DFQATT and CDR2 SNEGSKA (reference sequence). This CDR3 is built from 16 residues. CDR3 DNA sequence: TGCAGTGCTAGGGAACTAGCGGGGGGGTTGTACAATGAGCAGTACTTC. Protein: CSARELAGGLYNEQYF.

As to this clonotype: Sequence at one end of the junction differs from germline and may be a read error. The chain uses TRBV7-9 and TRBJ2-4, with 8 positions matching TRBD1. The DNA end favors TRBJ2-7, so the J call may be wrong. This CDR3 comprises 14 residues. The V gene's germline CDR1 is SEHNR and CDR2 FQNEAQ (reference sequence). The CDR3 protein is CVSSIGTGSYEQYF. CDR3 DNA: TGTGTCAGCAGCATCGGGACAGGTTCCTACGAGCAGTACTTC.

At least ten counts were recorded for this clonotype. J is TRBJ1-2 and V is TRBV5-1; D is perhaps TRBD1 (5 bases). Germline V lookup: CDR1 SGHRS, CDR2 YFSETQ. The CDR3 runs to 13 residues. The V end was cut by 4 bases, the J end by 6 bases, with 13 bases between. The CDR3 nucleotides read TGCGCCAGCAGCGAAGGGACGGTTGATGGCTACACCTTC. Amino acids: CASSEGTVDGYTF. Full variable domain (outside the CDR3, taken from reference TRBV5-1 and TRBJ1-2): KAGVTQTPRYLIKTRGQQVTLSCSPISGHRSVSWYQQTPGQGLQFLFEYFSETQRNKGNFPGRFSGRQFSNSRSEMNVSTLELGDSALYLCASSEGTVDGYTFGSGTRLTVV.

The chain carries TRBV20-1 and TRBJ1-5, with D maybe TRBD1 (5 bases). Germline CDR1 reads DFQATT; CDR2 reads SNEGSKA (reference sequence). Trimming pared 5 bases from V and 5 bases from J, leaving 10 bases between. The CDR3 length is 12 residues. CDR3 DNA: TGCAGTGCTCAACAGGAGTATCAGCCCCAGCATTTT. It specifies CSAQQEYQPQHF.

In this sample, this clonotype turned up a few times. The chain has TRBV4-1 and TRBJ2-4, with D tentatively TRBD2 (5 bases). The germline V and J ends were trimmed by 0 bases and 0 bases, with 9 bases remaining between them. The CDR3 has 16 amino acids. Germline V lookup: CDR1 MGHRA, CDR2 YSYEKL. DNA for the CDR3: TGCGCCAGCAGCCAAGAAAGGACTTTAGCCAAAAACATTCAGTACTTC. It translates to CASSQERTLAKNIQYF.

This clonotype showed up just a few times. The CDR3 sequence is CASSLHGLSQYF. The CDR3 bases are TGTGCCAGCAGCTTACATGGACTCAGCCAGTACTTC. The chain is built from TRBV11-1 and TRBJ2-5, with D tentatively TRBD2 (5 bases). CDR1 is SGHAT and CDR2 is FQDESV in the germline V gene (reference sequence). There are 12 residues in the CDR3. The V end was cut by 2 bases, the J end by 10 bases, with 11 bases between. Drawing the rest from reference TRBV11-1 and TRBJ2-5, the complete variable domain is EAEVAQSPRYKITEKSQAVAFWCDPISGHATLYWYRQILGQGPELLVQFQDESVVDDSQLPKDRFSAERLKGVDSTLKIQPAELGDSAMYLCASSLHGLSQYFGPGTRLLVL.